Following are 3 T cell receptor beta chains from one sample sequenced in a study of blood T cell repertoires in COVID-19. The table came from immunoSEQ multiplex PCR; TCRdb's copy has only in-frame clones and leaves some out. This sample yields over 55,000 clones, of which roughly 80% are seen a single time; 8% to 9% belongs to the top ten. The material sequenced was peripheral blood. These receptors were collected from a man aged 50 or older with active COVID-19.

This sequence joins TRBV18 and TRBJ2-5; 10 positions agree with TRBD2. The CDR3 totals 16 residues. In germline, CDR1 is KGHSH, CDR2 LQKENI. V shed 3 bases and J 3 bases; nucleotides not matched to a gene: 7. CDR3 residues: CASSPPRTSGKETQYF. CDR3 bases: TGTGCCAGCTCACCCCCGCGGACTAGCGGTAAAGAGACCCAGTACTTC.

This clone was seen more than once but under ten times. The rearrangement joins TRBV12-3 or TRBV12-4 to TRBJ2-7, with D perhaps matching TRBD2 (6 bases). The CDR3 covers 13 residues. Between the trimmed V and J ends, which lost 1 base and 8 bases, there was a span of 12 bases. CDR3 loop: CASSLDPSAKQYF. The CDR3 DNA sequence: TGTGCCAGCAGTTTAGACCCTAGCGCCAAGCAGTACTTC.

This sequence joins TRBV6-5 and TRBJ2-2, with a possible D match to TRBD1 (6 bases). Germline CDR1 is MNHEY and CDR2 is SVGAGI. The CDR3 runs to 13 residues. The V and J ends lost 5 bases and 7 bases respectively, with 11 bases between them. The CDR3 DNA reads as TGTGCCAGCAGTAACAGGGTTAGCGGGGAGCTGTTTTTT. Translating it yields CASSNRVSGELFF.